This T cell receptor (beta chain) comes out of a study of cytomegalovirus exposure and HLA in healthy donors. General observations from the study: Upon later analysis, HLA-associated TCR beta chains proved more clonally expanded than other, equally common chains.

Amplification used 60 Vbeta primers and 13 Jbeta primers. Sequencing used immunoSEQ multiplex PCR; TCRdb keeps in-frame clones, though not all of them. The sample has over 150,000 clones, 80% seen once. In the case of this clone: Its target is unknown.

What was sequenced was PBMCs. This TCR was recovered from a man aged 18 to 29 in good health and CMV-seropositive.

Here the CDR3 reads CAWTKTGGSNEQFF. The CDR3 bases are TGTGCCTGGACAAAGACAGGTGGATCTAATGAGCAGTTCTTC. The chain uses TRBV30 and TRBJ2-1, with D possibly TRBD1 on 6 matching bases. The CDR3 loop spans 14 amino acids. Germline V CDR1 and CDR2: GTSNPN, SVGIG (reference sequence). Trimming stripped 4 bases from V and 7 bases from J, with 17 bases between.